Below, 30 T cell receptor beta chains from the same sample are listed, as sequenced in a study of OX40 agonist ivuxolimab in advanced cancers. TCRdb's copy holds only in-frame clones and misses some; the assay was immunoSEQ multiplex PCR. This sample has more than 12,000 clones; approximately 80% occur once, and the top ten carry roughly a fifth. Sample: CD4+ or CD8+ T cells sorted from blood, taken in a trial of the OX40 agonist ivuxolimab. Every receptor here comes from an adult with an advanced solid tumor such as melanoma, head and neck, liver or kidney cancer.

V and J are TRBV5-5 and TRBJ2-1, with D tentatively TRBD2 (5 bases). Germline CDR1 is SGHKS and CDR2 is YYEKEE (reference sequence). V dropped 0 bases and J dropped 5 bases, with 12 bases sitting between them. The CDR3 runs 15 residues. The chain's CDR3 is CASSLGGLGNNEQFF. CDR3 coding DNA: TGTGCCAGCAGCTTGGGAGGACTTGGAAACAATGAGCAGTTCTTC.

This sequence joins TRBV20-1 and TRBJ2-2; D is ambiguous. This CDR3 is built from 11 residues. Trimming took 6 bases from V and 7 from J, leaving 9 bases between them. CDR1 DFQATT and CDR2 SNEGSKA come from the germline V gene (reference sequence). CDR3 protein: CSAGPGGELFF. The CDR3 nucleotides read TGCAGTGCCGGGCCAGGCGGGGAGCTGTTTTTT.

The chain links TRBV27 to TRBJ2-3; 9 bases agree with TRBD1. Germline V gene lookup returns CDR1 MNHEY and CDR2 SMNVEV (reference sequence). This CDR3 region has 17 residues. V was clipped by 0 bases and J by 6 bases; unmatched bases: 10. CDR3: CASSLSTDRGVRDTQYF. CDR3 coding DNA: TGTGCCAGCAGTTTATCCACTGACAGGGGGGTTCGGGATACGCAGTATTTT.

The chain recombines TRBV18 with TRBJ2-5, with 10 bases that match TRBD1. Germline CDR1 reads KGHSH; CDR2 reads LQKENI. The V segment lost 3 bases and the J segment 3 bases; nucleotides outside the gene matches: 1. This CDR3 has 14 residues. CDR3 nucleotides: TGTGCCAGCTCACCTGGGACAGGGGAAGAGACCCAGTACTTC. As protein: CASSPGTGEETQYF.

The CDR3 region has the DNA TGTGCCAGCAGGACAGGGGCTATCAATGAGCAGTTCTTC. As protein: CASRTGAINEQFF. This sequence joins TRBV27 and TRBJ2-1; 8 bases are shared with TRBD1. The CDR3 length is 13 residues. V trimming: 6 bases; J trimming: 6 bases; junction bases outside the gene matches: 4. Germline V CDR1 and CDR2: MNHEY, SMNVEV (reference sequence).

This rearrangement joins TRBV6-1 to TRBJ1-2, with D tentatively TRBD1 (5 bases). CDR1 and CDR2 from the germline V gene are MNHNS and SASEGT. This CDR3 is 13 amino acids long. With 6 bases removed from V and 8 bases from J, the gap between germline ends came to 16 bases. CDR3 DNA: TGTGCCAGCAGGGAGCTGCAGGGTTACGGCTACACCTTC. Protein product: CASRELQGYGYTF.

This sequence joins TRBV19 and TRBJ1-5; the D is unclear. The CDR3 covers 14 residues. Germline CDR1 LNHDA, CDR2 SQIVND (reference sequence). The V end was cut by 10 bases, the J end by 6 bases, with 19 bases between. The CDR3 here is CATYPEGIGQPQHF. The CDR3 nucleotides are TGTGCCACCTACCCTGAGGGCATTGGTCAGCCCCAGCATTTT.

The rearrangement joins TRBV28 to TRBJ1-1; no clear D. V was pared by 3 bases and J by 0 bases, with 11 bases between. There are 15 residues in the CDR3. Germline loops: CDR1 MDHEN, CDR2 SYDVKM. The CDR3 region has the DNA TGTGCCAGCAGTTTTTTCAACCGACTGAACACTGAAGCTTTCTTT. It is translated as CASSFFNRLNTEAFF.

The CDR3 bases are TGTGCCGGCCGGGACAGGGGTTTTTACGAGCAGTACTTC. As protein: CAGRDRGFYEQYF. J is TRBJ2-7 and V is TRBV21-1; TRBD1 is the table's D call and was not checked against the DNA. TRBV21-1 constitutes a pseudogene. The CDR3 spans 13 residues.

V gene TRBV7-6 combines with J gene TRBJ2-5; 14 bases map to TRBD2. Germline CDR1 is SGHVS and CDR2 is FNYEAQ. CDR3 length: 15 amino acids. With V trimmed by 5 bases and J by 5 bases, 4 bases remained unmatched. CDR3 region: CASSPTSGRGETQYF. The CDR3, as DNA: TGTGCCAGCAGCCCGACTAGCGGGAGGGGGGAGACCCAGTACTTC.

The chain joins TRBV4-3 to TRBJ2-7; possibly TRBD2 for D (5 bases). Germline V gene sequence: CDR1 LGHNA, CDR2 YSLEER. Trimming removed 0 bases from V and 4 bases from J, with 7 bases in between. The CDR3 spans 13 residues. The CDR3, as DNA: TGCGCCAGCAGCCAAGATCGGGAATACGAGCAGTACTTC. This gives the protein CASSQDREYEQYF.

This clone showed up just a few times. The J gene is TRBJ2-7, the V gene TRBV6-4; D is undetermined. The germline V gene has CDR1 MRHNA and CDR2 SNTAGT. V was pared by 0 bases and J by 6 bases, with 3 bases between. This CDR3 has 11 residues. This CDR3 is CASSDSGEQYF. In DNA, the CDR3 is TGTGCCAGCAGTGACTCTGGCGAGCAGTACTTC.

This chain connects TRBV5-1 to TRBJ1-1; TRBD1 aligns across 8 bases. The CDR3 contains 17 residues. The V and J ends lost 1 base and 1 base, in that order; junction bases with no gene match: 9. Germline assignment: CDR1 SGHRS and CDR2 YFSETQ. CDR3 in DNA: TGCGCCAGCAGCTTGCACGGACAGGGCTCGGGGAACACTGAAGCTTTCTTT. Translated, it gives CASSLHGQGSGNTEAFF.

The chain employs TRBV9 and TRBJ2-2, with D hard to call. Germline CDR1 SGDLS, CDR2 YYNGEE. V was cut by 0 bases and J by 6 bases, with 6 bases left in between. The CDR3 consists of 13 residues. CDR3 loop: CASSVGSPGELFF. The CDR3 DNA is TGTGCCAGCAGCGTAGGTAGCCCCGGGGAGCTGTTTTTT.

This chain connects TRBV21-1 to TRBJ1-5. TRBV21-1 represents a pseudogene. The CDR3 covers 14 residues. CDR3 nucleotides: TGTGCCAGCAGCGTCCGGATCGGTAATCAGCCCCAGCATTTT. Protein sequence: CASSVRIGNQPQHF.

The CDR3: CASSGFGTEAFF. As DNA, the CDR3 is TGCGCCAGCAGCGGCTTCGGAACTGAAGCTTTCTTT. This chain uses TRBV4-3 with TRBJ1-1; D gene unclear. CDR1 LGHNA and CDR2 YSLEER come from the germline V gene. With 5 bases removed from V and 5 bases from J, the gap between germline ends came to 9 bases. This CDR3 region has 12 residues.

This clone was found a few times. This chain links TRBV6-5 with TRBJ2-1; 8 bases align to TRBD2. Losses at the gene ends were 8 bases for V and 4 bases for J; bases not matched to a gene: 7. Germline lookup yields CDR1 MNHEY and CDR2 SVGAGI. The CDR3 totals 14 residues. The CDR3 protein is CASGRREAYNEQFF. In DNA form, the CDR3 reads TGTGCCAGCGGGAGGCGGGAGGCTTACAATGAGCAGTTCTTC.

The chain joins TRBV4-3 to TRBJ1-3, with unresolved D. V lost 5 bases to trimming and J lost 4 bases, with 9 bases between them. This CDR3 contains 13 residues. Germline values: CDR1 LGHNA, CDR2 YSLEER. CDR3 sequence: CASSALQGNTIYF. CDR3 nucleotide sequence: TGCGCCAGCAGCGCGCTACAGGGAAACACCATATATTTT.

V and J are TRBV28 and TRBJ1-2; 7 nucleotides agree with TRBD1. Germline V gives CDR1 MDHEN, CDR2 SYDVKM. V lost 5 bases, J lost 8 bases, and 11 bases stayed unmatched. This CDR3 has 14 amino acids. DNA of the CDR3: TGTGCCAGCAGTCCTCCGGGACAGAGCATCGGCTACACCTTC. This gives the protein CASSPPGQSIGYTF.

V is TRBV4-3 and J is TRBJ2-7; TRBD2 agrees at 13 bases. Germline CDR1 reads LGHNA; CDR2 reads YSLEER. V was clipped by 1 base and J by 5 bases; unmatched bases: 14. The CDR3 is 19 residues long. CDR3 DNA sequence: TGCGCCAGCAGCCAAGGGTCTTCCCGGACTAGCGGGAGTGTAGACGAGCAGTACTTC. Translating it yields CASSQGSSRTSGSVDEQYF.

The V gene is TRBV2, the J gene TRBJ2-3; TRBD1 matches at 11 bases. The germline gives CDR1 SNHLY, CDR2 FYNNEI. V lost 10 bases to trimming and J lost 5 bases; unmatched junction nucleotides: 11. The CDR3 spans 15 residues. CDR3 nucleotide sequence: TGTGCCACCCCGGACAGGGGGCGCCCCGGAGATACGCAGTATTTT. Translated, it gives CATPDRGRPGDTQYF. The full variable domain, with the rest looked up from reference TRBV2 and TRBJ2-3, is EPEVTQTPSHQVTQMGQEVILRCVPISNHLYFYWYRQILGQKVEFLVSFYNNEISEKSEIFDDQFSVERPDGSNFTLKIRSTKLEDSAMYFCATPDRGRPGDTQYFGPGTRLTVL.

The chain links TRBV7-9 to TRBJ2-1; D is undetermined. Trimming removed 5 bases from V and 0 bases from J, with 2 bases in between. The CDR3 has 12 amino acids. Germline CDR1 reads SEHNR; CDR2 reads FQNEAQ (reference sequence). The DNA of the CDR3 is TGTGCCAGCAGCCCCTCCTACAATGAGCAGTTCTTC. Translating it yields CASSPSYNEQFF.

This chain uses TRBV30 with TRBJ2-1, with D possibly being TRBD2 (6 bases). There are 13 residues in the CDR3. From germline, CDR1 is GTSNPN and CDR2 SVGIG (reference sequence). The germline V and J ends were trimmed by 8 bases and 6 bases, with 17 bases remaining between them. CDR3 DNA: TGTGCCAGTGGGCGGGATCTCTCCAATGAGCAGTTCTTC. Translation gives CASGRDLSNEQFF.

V gene TRBV6-5 combines with J gene TRBJ2-7; D possibly corresponds to TRBD2 (6 bases). Trimming left V 4 bases short and J 3 bases short, with 13 bases between. This CDR3 has 14 residues. Per germline, CDR1 MNHEY and CDR2 SVGAGI. The DNA of the CDR3 is TGTGCCAGCAGTTCGGCTAGCGCTGGCTACGAGCAGTACTTC. Translated: CASSSASAGYEQYF.

The rearrangement joins TRBV28 to TRBJ2-2, with no clear D. From germline, CDR1 is MDHEN and CDR2 SYDVKM. V was clipped by 3 bases and J by 6 bases, with 14 bases between them. This CDR3 contains 15 residues. The CDR3 is CASSFYRPLAGELFF. CDR3 nucleotide sequence: TGTGCCAGCAGTTTTTACAGACCGCTGGCCGGGGAGCTGTTTTTT.

The chain carries TRBV27 and TRBJ2-3, with D hard to call. The V gene lost 5 bases and the J gene lost 6 bases, with 18 bases spanning the gap. Germline CDR1 and CDR2: MNHEY and SMNVEV (reference sequence). This CDR3 is built from 15 residues. DNA for the CDR3: TGTGCCAGCAGTGATAATTGGGTTATGGGTGATACGCAGTATTTT. This sequence encodes CASSDNWVMGDTQYF.

This clone was picked up one time. V and J are TRBV28 and TRBJ1-5, with a tentative D call TRBD1 (6 bases). The germline CDR1 and CDR2 sequences are MDHEN and SYDVKM. Trimming took 2 bases from V and 3 from J, leaving 11 bases between them. The CDR3 is made up of 15 amino acids. CDR3 coding DNA: TGTGCCAGCAGTTTACCAGGGGAGGACAATCAGCCCCAGCATTTT. Encoded protein: CASSLPGEDNQPQHF.

The chain links TRBV9 to TRBJ2-1; D not certain. With 0 bases removed from V and 8 bases from J, the gap between germline ends came to 3 bases. From germline, CDR1 is SGDLS and CDR2 YYNGEE. This CDR3 spans 11 amino acids. The CDR3 protein is CASSVGYEQFF. CDR3 in DNA: TGTGCCAGCAGCGTAGGTTATGAGCAGTTCTTC.

This chain connects TRBV4-1 to TRBJ2-5; 7 bases align to TRBD2. The CDR3 is 15 residues long. Per germline, CDR1 MGHRA and CDR2 YSYEKL. V lost 1 base and J lost 4; bases outside the gene matches: 6. The chain's CDR3 is CASSQGPREGETQYF. CDR3 in DNA: TGCGCCAGCAGCCAAGGGCCCAGGGAGGGAGAGACCCAGTACTTC.

V gene TRBV6-5 combines with J gene TRBJ2-1, with 11 bases aligning to TRBD2. CDR1 and CDR2 from the germline V gene are MNHEY and SVGAGI. The CDR3 runs to 15 residues. With V trimmed by 1 base and J by 8 bases, 4 bases remained unmatched. CDR3 nucleotide sequence: TGTGCCAGCAGTTACTTAGCGGGAGGGCCGGATGAGCAGTTCTTC. It yields the protein CASSYLAGGPDEQFF.